A single sample is the source of the 10 T cell receptor beta chains below, sequenced in a study of T cell repertoires in cytomegalovirus infection. Using its own MiXCR run on the reads, TCRdb lists one record per CDR3 protein. The sample includes about 490,000 distinct CDR3 sequences, about 17% of them seen just once. Sequenced input: CD8+ T cells from PBMCs. These receptors originate from a human donor in good health (CMV status not recorded). Some clones in this sample may be carry-over from other donors' samples.

Comment on this clonotype: An end of the junction differs from the germline gene, which may be a read error. This chain links TRBV7-7 with TRBJ1-5; D perhaps matches TRBD1 (6 bases). Looked up from germline, CDR1 is SSHAT and CDR2 is FNYEAQ (reference sequence). The CDR3 runs to 15 residues. The CDR3 bases are TGTGCTAGCAGCCCCACCCGACAGGTGAGGGAGCCCCAGCATTTT. Protein: CASSPTRQVREPQHF.

This clonotype was seen at least ten times. The V and J genes are TRBV6-5 and TRBJ2-7; D is unresolved. This CDR3 region has 15 residues. CDR1 and CDR2 (germline): MNHEY, SVGAGI. V lost 2 bases and J 2 bases, leaving 13 bases between the germline ends. CDR3 residues: CASSYGRPGTYEQYF. The DNA for the CDR3 is TGTGCCAGCAGTTACGGACGTCCTGGCACCTACGAGCAGTACTTC.

On this clonotype: Likely a read error: the CDR3 ends without its conserved phenylalanine or tryptophan. Because the CDR3's place on the DNA is in doubt, the DNA is left out and the CDR3 is given as listed by TCRdb. This chain links TRBV12-3 or TRBV12-4 with TRBJ1-2. A total of 13 residues make up the CDR3, ends included. CDR3 loop: CASSLVYPYGYTL.

This clonotype showed up just a few times. In DNA form, the CDR3 reads TGTGCCAGCAGTTACTCGTGGGACAGGGCTGGCGAGACCCAGTACTTC. It specifies CASSYSWDRAGETQYF. The V call is TRBV6-6, the J call TRBJ2-5, with TRBD1 matching 9 bases. Looked up from germline, CDR1 is MNHNY and CDR2 is SVGAGI (reference sequence). The V gene end was trimmed by 0 bases and the J gene end by 5 bases; junction bases not matched to a gene: 7. CDR3 length equals 16 residues.

In this sample, this clonotype turned up many times. The chain combines TRBV11-2 with TRBJ2-1, with TRBD2 identical over 13 bases. This CDR3 comprises 18 residues. Losses at the gene ends were 1 base for V and 7 bases for J; bases not matched to a gene: 10. The V gene's germline CDR1 is SGHAT and CDR2 FQNNGV. CDR3 in DNA: TGTGCCAGCAGCTTAGCCCCCACTAGCGGGGGGGCCGGGAATGAGCAGTTCTTC. It codes for CASSLAPTSGGAGNEQFF.

The sample holds many counts of this clonotype. The chain is built from TRBV7-8 and TRBJ2-1, with 7 bases that match TRBD2. Per germline, CDR1 SGHVS and CDR2 FQNEAQ. This CDR3 is 15 amino acids long. Trimming removed 4 bases from V and 6 bases from J; junction bases left unmatched: 9. This chain's CDR3 is CASSYRPERGNEQFF. CDR3 sequence (DNA): TGTGCCAGCAGCTACCGACCGGAGCGGGGCAATGAGCAGTTCTTC.

Only a few counts were recorded for this clonotype. The chain uses TRBV6-5 and TRBJ1-2, with TRBD1 identical over 7 bases. This CDR3 region has 14 residues. V lost 6 bases to trimming and J lost 4 bases; unmatched junction nucleotides: 8. CDR1 MNHEY and CDR2 SVGAGI come from the germline V gene. CDR3 amino acids: CASSITDRAYGYTF. In DNA form, the CDR3 reads TGTGCCAGCAGCATAACCGACAGGGCCTATGGCTACACCTTC.

This clonotype has at least ten counts. The CDR3 region is CASERPRDRANVLTF. CDR3 coding DNA: TGTGCCAGCGAGAGACCCAGAGATAGGGCCAACGTCCTGACTTTC. The chain uses TRBV11-2 and TRBJ2-6; D remains ambiguous. Germline V gene lookup returns CDR1 SGHAT and CDR2 FQNNGV. Deletions cut 8 bases from V and 5 bases from J, with 16 bases between. This CDR3 region has 15 residues.

The gene calls are TRBV30 and TRBJ1-2; 8 nucleotides align to TRBD1. The V segment lost 3 bases and the J segment 6 bases; nucleotides outside the gene matches: 6. The CDR3 sequence is 13 residues long. Germline CDR1 reads GTSNPN; CDR2 reads SVGIG (reference sequence). The DNA for the CDR3 is TGTGCCTGGAGGACAGGGGATATCGATGGCTACACCTTC. Its translation: CAWRTGDIDGYTF.

The table lists this clonotype with many counts. The chain employs TRBV12-3 or TRBV12-4 and TRBJ2-3; no definite D call. The V end was cut by 6 bases, the J end by 4 bases, with 8 bases between. This CDR3 contains 12 residues. DNA for the CDR3: TGTGCCAGCAGCCTCAATGCAGATACGCAGTATTTT. Translation gives CASSLNADTQYF.